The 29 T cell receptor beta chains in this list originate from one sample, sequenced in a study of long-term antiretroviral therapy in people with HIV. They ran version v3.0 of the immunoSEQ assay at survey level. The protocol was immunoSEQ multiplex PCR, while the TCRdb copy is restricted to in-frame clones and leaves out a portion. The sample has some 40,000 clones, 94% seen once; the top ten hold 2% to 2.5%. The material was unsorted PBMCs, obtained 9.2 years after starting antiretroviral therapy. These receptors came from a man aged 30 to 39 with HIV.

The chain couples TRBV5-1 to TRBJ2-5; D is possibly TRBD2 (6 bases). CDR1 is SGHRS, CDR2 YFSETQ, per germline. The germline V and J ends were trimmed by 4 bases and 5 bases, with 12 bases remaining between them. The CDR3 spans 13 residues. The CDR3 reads CASSPSGDETQYF. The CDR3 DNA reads TGCGCCAGCAGCCCCTCGGGAGACGAGACCCAGTACTTC.

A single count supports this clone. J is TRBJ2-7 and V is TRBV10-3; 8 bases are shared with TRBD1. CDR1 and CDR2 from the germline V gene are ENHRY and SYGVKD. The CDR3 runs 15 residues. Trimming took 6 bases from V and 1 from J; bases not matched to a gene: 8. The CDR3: CAISADRVKSYEQYF. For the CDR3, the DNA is TGTGCCATCAGCGCGGACAGGGTAAAGTCCTACGAGCAGTACTTC.

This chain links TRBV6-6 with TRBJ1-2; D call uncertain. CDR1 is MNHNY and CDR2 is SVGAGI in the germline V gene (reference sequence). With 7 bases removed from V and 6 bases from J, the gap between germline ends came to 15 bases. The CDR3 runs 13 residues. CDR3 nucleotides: TGTGCCAGCACGCTGCTGGCGGCGGATGGCTACACCTTC. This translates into CASTLLAADGYTF.

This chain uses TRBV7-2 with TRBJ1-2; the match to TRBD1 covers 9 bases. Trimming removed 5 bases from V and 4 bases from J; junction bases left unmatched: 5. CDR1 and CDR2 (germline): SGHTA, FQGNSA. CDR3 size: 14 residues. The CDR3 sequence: CASSAQGASYGYTF. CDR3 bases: TGTGCCAGCAGCGCACAGGGGGCGAGCTATGGCTACACCTTC.

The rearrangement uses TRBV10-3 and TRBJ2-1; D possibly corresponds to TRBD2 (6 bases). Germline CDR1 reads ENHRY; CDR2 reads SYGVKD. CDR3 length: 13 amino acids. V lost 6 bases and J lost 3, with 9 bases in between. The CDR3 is CAISRLVYNEQFF. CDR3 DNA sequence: TGTGCCATCAGCAGACTAGTCTACAATGAGCAGTTCTTC.

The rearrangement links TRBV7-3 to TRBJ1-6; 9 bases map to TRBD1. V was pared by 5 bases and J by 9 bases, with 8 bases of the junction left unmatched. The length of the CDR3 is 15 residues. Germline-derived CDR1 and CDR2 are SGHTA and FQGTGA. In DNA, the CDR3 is TGTGCCAGCAGCCCCACGACAGGGGGGCGTTCACCCCTCCACTTT. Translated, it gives CASSPTTGGRSPLHF.

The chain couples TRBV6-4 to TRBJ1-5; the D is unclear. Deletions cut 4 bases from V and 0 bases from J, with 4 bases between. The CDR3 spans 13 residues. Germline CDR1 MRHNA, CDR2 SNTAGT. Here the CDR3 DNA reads TGTGCCAGCAGTGCAGATAGCAATCAGCCCCAGCATTTT. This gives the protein CASSADSNQPQHF.

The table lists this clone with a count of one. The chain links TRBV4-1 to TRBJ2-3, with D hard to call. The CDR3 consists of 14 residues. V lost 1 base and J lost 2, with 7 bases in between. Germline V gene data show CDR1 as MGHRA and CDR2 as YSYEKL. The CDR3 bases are TGCGCCAGCAGCCAAGGGGCCCCCACAGATACGCAGTATTTT. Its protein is CASSQGAPTDTQYF.

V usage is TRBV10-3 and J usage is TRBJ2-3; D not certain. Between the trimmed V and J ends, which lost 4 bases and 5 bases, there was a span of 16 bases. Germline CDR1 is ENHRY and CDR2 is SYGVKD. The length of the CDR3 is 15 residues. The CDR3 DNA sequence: TGTGCCATCAGTGGTCCCGAGAAAGGAATAGATACGCAGTATTTT. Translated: CAISGPEKGIDTQYF.

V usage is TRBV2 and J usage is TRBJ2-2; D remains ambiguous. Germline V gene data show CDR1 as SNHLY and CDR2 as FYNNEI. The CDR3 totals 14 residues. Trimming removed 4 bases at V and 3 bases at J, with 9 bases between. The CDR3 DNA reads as TGTGCCAGCAGTGGCGGCACTCACACCGGGGAGCTGTTTTTT. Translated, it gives CASSGGTHTGELFF.

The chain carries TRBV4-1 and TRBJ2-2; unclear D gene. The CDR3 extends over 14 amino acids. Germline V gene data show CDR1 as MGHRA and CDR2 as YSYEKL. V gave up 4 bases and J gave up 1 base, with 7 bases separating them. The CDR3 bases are TGCGCCAGCAGCCGCCACATGAACACCGGGGAGCTGTTTTTT. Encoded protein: CASSRHMNTGELFF.

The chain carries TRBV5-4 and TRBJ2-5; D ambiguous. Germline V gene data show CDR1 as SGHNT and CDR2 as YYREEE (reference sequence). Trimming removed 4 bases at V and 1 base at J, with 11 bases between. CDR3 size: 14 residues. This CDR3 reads CASSGTTFQETQYF. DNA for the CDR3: TGTGCCAGCAGCGGAACTACCTTCCAAGAGACCCAGTACTTC.

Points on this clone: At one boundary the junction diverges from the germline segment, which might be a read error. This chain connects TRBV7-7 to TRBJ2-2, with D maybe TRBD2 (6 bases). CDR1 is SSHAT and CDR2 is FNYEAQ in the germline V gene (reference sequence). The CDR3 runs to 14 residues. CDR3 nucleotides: TGTGCTAGCAGCCCCGCGCCGGGGGCCGGGGAGCTGTTTTTT. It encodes CASSPAPGAGELFF.

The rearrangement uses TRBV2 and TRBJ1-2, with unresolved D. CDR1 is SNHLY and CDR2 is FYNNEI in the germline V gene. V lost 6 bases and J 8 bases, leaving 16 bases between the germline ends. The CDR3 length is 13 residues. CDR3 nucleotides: TGTGCCAGCAGCTACCTAGTAACGGGAGGCTACACCTTC. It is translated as CASSYLVTGGYTF. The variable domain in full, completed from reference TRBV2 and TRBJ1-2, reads EPEVTQTPSHQVTQMGQEVILRCVPISNHLYFYWYRQILGQKVEFLVSFYNNEISEKSEIFDDQFSVERPDGSNFTLKIRSTKLEDSAMYFCASSYLVTGGYTFGSGTRLTVV.

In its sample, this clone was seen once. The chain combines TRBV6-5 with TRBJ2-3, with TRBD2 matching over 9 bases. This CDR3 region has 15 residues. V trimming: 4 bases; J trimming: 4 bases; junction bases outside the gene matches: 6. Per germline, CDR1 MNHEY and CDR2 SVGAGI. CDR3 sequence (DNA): TGTGCCAGCAGTTTGGGACTAGCAACGTCAGATACGCAGTATTTT. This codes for CASSLGLATSDTQYF.

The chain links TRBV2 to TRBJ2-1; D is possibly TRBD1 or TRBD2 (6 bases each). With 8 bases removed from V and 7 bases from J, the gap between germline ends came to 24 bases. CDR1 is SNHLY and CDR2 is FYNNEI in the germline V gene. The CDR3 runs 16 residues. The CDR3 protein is CASSLRDPRGQNEQFF. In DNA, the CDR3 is TGTGCCAGCTCACTTCGGGACCCTCGGGGGCAGAATGAGCAGTTCTTC.

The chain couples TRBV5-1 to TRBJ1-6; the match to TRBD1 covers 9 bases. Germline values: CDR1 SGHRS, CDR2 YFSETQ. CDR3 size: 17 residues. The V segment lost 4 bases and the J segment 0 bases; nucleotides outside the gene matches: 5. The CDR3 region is CASSPGQGISYNSPLHF. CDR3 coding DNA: TGCGCCAGCAGCCCCGGACAGGGGATCTCCTATAATTCACCCCTCCACTTT. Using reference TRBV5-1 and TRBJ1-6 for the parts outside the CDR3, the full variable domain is KAGVTQTPRYLIKTRGQQVTLSCSPISGHRSVSWYQQTPGQGLQFLFEYFSETQRNKGNFPGRFSGRQFSNSRSEMNVSTLELGDSALYLCASSPGQGISYNSPLHFGNGTRLTVT.

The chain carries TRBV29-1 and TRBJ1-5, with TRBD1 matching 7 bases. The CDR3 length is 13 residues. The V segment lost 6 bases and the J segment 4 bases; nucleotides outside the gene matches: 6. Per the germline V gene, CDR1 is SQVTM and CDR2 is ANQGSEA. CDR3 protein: CSVGGQSNQPQHF. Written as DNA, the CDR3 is TGCAGCGTGGGGGGACAGAGTAATCAGCCCCAGCATTTT. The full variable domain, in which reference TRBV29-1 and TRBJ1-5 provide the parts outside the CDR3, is SAVISQKPSRDICQRGTSLTIQCQVDSQVTMMFWYRQQPGQSLTLIATANQGSEATYESGFVIDKFPISRPNLTFSTLTVSNMSPEDSSIYLCSVGGQSNQPQHFGDGTRLSIL.

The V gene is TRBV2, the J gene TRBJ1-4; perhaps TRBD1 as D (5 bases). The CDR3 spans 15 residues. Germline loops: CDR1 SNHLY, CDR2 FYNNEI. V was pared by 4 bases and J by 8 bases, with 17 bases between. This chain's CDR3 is CASSVWQGLGEKLFF. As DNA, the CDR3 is TGTGCCAGCAGTGTCTGGCAGGGCTTAGGAGAAAAACTGTTTTTT.

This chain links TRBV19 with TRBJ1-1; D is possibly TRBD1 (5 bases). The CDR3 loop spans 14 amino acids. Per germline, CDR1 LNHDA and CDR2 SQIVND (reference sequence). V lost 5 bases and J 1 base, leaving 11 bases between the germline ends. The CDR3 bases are TGTGCCAGTAGTGGCCGGGACTGGAACACTGAAGCTTTCTTT. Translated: CASSGRDWNTEAFF.

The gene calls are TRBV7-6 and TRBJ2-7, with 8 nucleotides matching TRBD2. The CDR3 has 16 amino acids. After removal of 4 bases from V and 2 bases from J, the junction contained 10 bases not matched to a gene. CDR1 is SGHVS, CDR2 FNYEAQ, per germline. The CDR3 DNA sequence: TGTGCCAGCAGCTCCGTCGGGGGGGTGGGCACCTACGAGCAGTACTTC. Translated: CASSSVGGVGTYEQYF.

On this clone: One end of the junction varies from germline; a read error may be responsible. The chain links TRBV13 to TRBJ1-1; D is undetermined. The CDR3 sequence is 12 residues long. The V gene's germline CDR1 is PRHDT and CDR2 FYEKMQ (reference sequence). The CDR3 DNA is TGTGCCAGCAGCTCCACGAACGCTGAAGCTTTCTTT. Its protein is CASSSTNAEAFF.

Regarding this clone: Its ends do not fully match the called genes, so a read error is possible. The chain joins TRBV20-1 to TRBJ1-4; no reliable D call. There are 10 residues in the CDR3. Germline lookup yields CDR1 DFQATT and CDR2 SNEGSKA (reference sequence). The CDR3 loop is CSASPLLGLF. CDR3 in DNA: TGCAGTGCTTCCCCGCTACTTGGGCTTTTT.

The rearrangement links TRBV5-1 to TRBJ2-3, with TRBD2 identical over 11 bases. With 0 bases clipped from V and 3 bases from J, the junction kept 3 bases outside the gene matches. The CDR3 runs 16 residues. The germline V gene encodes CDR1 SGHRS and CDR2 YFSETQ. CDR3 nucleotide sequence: TGCGCCAGCAGCTTGGGACTAGCGGGGTATACAGATACGCAGTATTTT. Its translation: CASSLGLAGYTDTQYF.

The CDR3 coding sequence is TGTGCCATCAGTGGAGGCGGTTTAGCCAAAAACATTCAGTACTTC. Translating it yields CAISGGGLAKNIQYF. The V gene is TRBV10-3, the J gene TRBJ2-4; D unclear. V was cut by 4 bases and J by 0 bases, with 10 bases left in between. The CDR3 runs to 15 residues. Germline CDR1 is ENHRY and CDR2 is SYGVKD.

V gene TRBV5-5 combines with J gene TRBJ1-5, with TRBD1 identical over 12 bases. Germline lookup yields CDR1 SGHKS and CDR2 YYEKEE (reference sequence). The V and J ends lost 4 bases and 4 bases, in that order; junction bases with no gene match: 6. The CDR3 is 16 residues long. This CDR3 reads CASSKGTGGSNQPQHF. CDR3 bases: TGTGCCAGCAGCAAGGGGACAGGGGGCAGTAATCAGCCCCAGCATTTT.

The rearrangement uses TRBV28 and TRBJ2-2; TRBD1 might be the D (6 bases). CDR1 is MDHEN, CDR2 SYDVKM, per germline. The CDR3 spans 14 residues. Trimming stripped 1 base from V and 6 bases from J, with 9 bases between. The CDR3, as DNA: TGTGCCAGCAGTTTATCAGGGGCTGCCGGGGAGCTGTTTTTT. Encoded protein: CASSLSGAAGELFF. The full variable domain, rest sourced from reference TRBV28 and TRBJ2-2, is DVKVTQSSRYLVKRTGEKVFLECVQDMDHENMFWYRQDPGLGLRLIYFSYDVKMKEKGDIPEGYSVSREKKERFSLILESASTNQTSMYLCASSLSGAAGELFFGEGSRLTVL.

In DNA, the CDR3 is TGTGCCAGCTCACCACTGGAAGGGGGAAACACCATATATTTT. Amino acid sequence: CASSPLEGGNTIYF. J is TRBJ1-3 and V is TRBV18; D gene ambiguous. Trimming took 1 base from V and 4 from J, leaving 8 bases between them. Germline V gene sequence: CDR1 KGHSH, CDR2 LQKENI. The CDR3 has 14 amino acids.

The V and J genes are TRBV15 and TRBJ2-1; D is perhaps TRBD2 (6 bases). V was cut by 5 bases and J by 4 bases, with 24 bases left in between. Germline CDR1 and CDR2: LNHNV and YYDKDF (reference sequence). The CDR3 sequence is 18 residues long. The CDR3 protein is CATSPTPLSSAVYNEQFF. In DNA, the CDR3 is TGTGCCACCAGCCCAACCCCGCTCTCTAGCGCGGTTTACAATGAGCAGTTCTTC. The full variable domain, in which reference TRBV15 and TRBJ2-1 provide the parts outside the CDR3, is DAMVIQNPRYQVTQFGKPVTLSCSQTLNHNVMYWYQQKSSQAPKLLFHYYDKDFNNEADTPDNFQSRRPNTSFCFLDIRSPGLGDTAMYLCATSPTPLSSAVYNEQFFGPGTRLTVL.